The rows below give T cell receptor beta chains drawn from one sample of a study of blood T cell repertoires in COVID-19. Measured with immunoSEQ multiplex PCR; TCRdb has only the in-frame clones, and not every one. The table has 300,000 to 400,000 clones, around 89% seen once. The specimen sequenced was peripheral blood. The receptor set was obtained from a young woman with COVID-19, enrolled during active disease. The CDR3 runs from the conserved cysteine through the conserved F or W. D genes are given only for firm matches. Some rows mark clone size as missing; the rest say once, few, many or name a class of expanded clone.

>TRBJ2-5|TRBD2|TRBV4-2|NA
CASSPASGQETQYF
TGTGCCAGCAGTCCGGCTAGCGGACAAGAGACCCAGTACTTC
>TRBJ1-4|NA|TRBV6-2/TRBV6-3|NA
CASSYGRLATNEKLFF
TGTGCCAGCAGTTACGGCAGACTTGCAACTAATGAAAAACTGTTTTTT
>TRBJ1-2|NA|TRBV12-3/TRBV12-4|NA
CASSGPLSGYTF
TGTGCCAGCAGTGGGCCCCTAAGCGGCTACACCTTC
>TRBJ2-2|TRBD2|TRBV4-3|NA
CASSLRTSGGADGELFF
TGCGCCAGCAGCCTCCGGACTAGCGGGGGGGCGGACGGGGAGCTGTTTTTT
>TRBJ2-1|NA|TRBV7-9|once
CASSGGLRGDEQFF
TGTGCCAGCAGCGGGGGCCTTCGGGGCGATGAGCAGTTCTTC
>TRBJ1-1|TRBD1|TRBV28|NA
CASLQGYTEAFF
TGTGCCAGCCTACAGGGGTACACTGAAGCTTTCTTT
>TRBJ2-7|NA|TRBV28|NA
CASSSRLQSYEQYF
TGTGCCAGCAGTTCCAGACTCCAATCCTACGAGCAGTACTTC
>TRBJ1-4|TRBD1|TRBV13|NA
CASSSRDRSITTNEKLFF
TGTGCCAGCAGCTCCCGGGACAGATCTATCACAACTAATGAAAAACTGTTTTTT
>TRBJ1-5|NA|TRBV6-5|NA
CASSLIKGEPQHF
TGTGCCAGCAGTTTAATAAAGGGAGAGCCCCAGCATTTT
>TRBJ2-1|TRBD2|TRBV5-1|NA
CASRSGADDNEQFF
TGCGCCAGCAGAAGCGGGGCAGACGACAATGAGCAGTTCTTC
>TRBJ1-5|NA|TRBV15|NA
CATSRGGVSKPQHF
TGTGCCACCAGCAGAGGGGGGGTTTCTAAGCCCCAGCATTTT
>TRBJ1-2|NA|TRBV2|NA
CASKRGANYGYTF
TGTGCCAGCAAGCGGGGAGCTAACTATGGCTACACCTTC
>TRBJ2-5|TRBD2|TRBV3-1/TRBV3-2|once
CASSQGLLAGGIQETQYF
TGTGCCAGCAGCCAAGGTTTGCTAGCGGGGGGAATACAAGAGACCCAGTACTTC
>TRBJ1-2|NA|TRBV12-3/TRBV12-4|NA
CASSPFSEEGYTF
TGTGCCAGCAGCCCTTTCTCAGAGGAAGGCTACACCTTC
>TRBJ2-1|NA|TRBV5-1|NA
CASSAEAGGSYNEQFF
TGCGCCAGCAGCGCAGAAGCAGGTGGATCCTACAATGAGCAGTTCTTC
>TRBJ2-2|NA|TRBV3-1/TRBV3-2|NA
CASSQGTVGELFF
TGTGCCAGCAGCCAAGGGACAGTCGGGGAGCTGTTTTTT
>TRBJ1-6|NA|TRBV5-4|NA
CASSRDTNSPLHF
TGTGCCAGCAGCCGGGACACCAATTCACCCCTCCACTTT
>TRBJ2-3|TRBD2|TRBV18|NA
CASSPNRLAGDRRTDTQYF
TGTGCCAGCTCACCGAACAGGCTAGCGGGGGACCGTCGTACAGATACGCAGTATTTT
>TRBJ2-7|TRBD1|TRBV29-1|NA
CSVTGGPSYEQYF
TGCAGCGTTACAGGGGGACCCTCCTACGAGCAGTACTTC
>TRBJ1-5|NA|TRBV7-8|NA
CASSPWAGLTLNQPQHF
TGTGCCAGCAGCCCTTGGGCCGGTCTTACCCTCAATCAGCCCCAGCATTTT
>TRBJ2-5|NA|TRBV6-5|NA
CACRLGGETQYF
TGTGCCTGTCGGCTGGGGGGAGAGACCCAGTACTTC
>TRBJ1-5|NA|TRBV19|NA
CASSMGGHISNQPQHF
TGTGCCAGTAGTATGGGGGGTCACATTAGCAATCAGCCCCAGCATTTT